This entry lists 10 T cell receptor beta chains sequenced from one sample in a study of cytomegalovirus exposure and HLA in healthy donors. The PCR contained 60 Vbeta and 13 Jbeta primers. Sequenced by immunoSEQ multiplex PCR; TCRdb stores in-frame clones only, minus some. Here the sample spans 95,000 to 150,000 clones, around 80% being singletons. The sample consisted of PBMCs. The receptors here all came from a woman aged 55-75 years in good health and CMV-seropositive.

The V gene is TRBV10-3, the J gene TRBJ1-2; the match to TRBD1 covers 7 bases. The CDR3 contains 14 residues. The germline V gene encodes CDR1 ENHRY and CDR2 SYGVKD. Germline trimming cut 4 bases from V and 6 bases from J; bases unmatched to any gene: 8. This chain's CDR3 is CAISALTGRDGYTF. CDR3 in DNA: TGTGCCATCAGTGCCCTGACAGGGCGCGATGGCTACACCTTC.

A few counts support this clone. V gene TRBV18 combines with J gene TRBJ2-1; 10 bases map to TRBD2. CDR1 is KGHSH and CDR2 is LQKENI in the germline V gene. Losses at the gene ends were 3 bases for V and 6 bases for J; bases not matched to a gene: 8. The CDR3 consists of 16 residues. The CDR3 is CASSPRAAGGPNEQFF. The CDR3 DNA follows: TGTGCCAGCTCACCCCGAGCAGCGGGAGGGCCCAATGAGCAGTTCTTC.

V is TRBV7-2 and J is TRBJ2-1; tentatively, D is TRBD2 (6 bases). V gave up 5 bases and J gave up 6 bases, with 11 bases separating them. The CDR3 consists of 13 residues. From germline, CDR1 is SGHTA and CDR2 FQGNSA. Written as DNA, the CDR3 is TGTGCCAGCAGCCCGGGACTTCCCAATGAGCAGTTCTTC. As protein: CASSPGLPNEQFF.

The genes are TRBV14 and TRBJ2-7; 8 bases agree with TRBD1. Germline CDR1 SGHDN, CDR2 FVKESK. CDR3 length: 15 amino acids. V was clipped by 0 bases and J by 4 bases; unmatched bases: 5. The CDR3, as DNA: TGTGCCAGCAGCCAAGATCAGGGGGCTAGGTACGAGCAGTACTTC. It translates to CASSQDQGARYEQYF.

As to this clone: Other DNA sequences from this sample encode an identical CDR3 as well. The chain is built from TRBV7-2 and TRBJ1-2; D gene unclear. Germline CDR1 is SGHTA and CDR2 is FQGNSA. The CDR3 extends over 12 amino acids. V was trimmed by 5 bases and J by 1 base, leaving 5 bases between them. The CDR3 nucleotides are TGTGCCAGCAGCCTCCTTAACTATGGCTACACCTTC. Its protein product is CASSLLNYGYTF.

This sequence joins TRBV7-9 and TRBJ2-1; 10 nucleotides line up with TRBD2. V shed 2 bases and J 5 bases; nucleotides not matched to a gene: 12. Germline CDR1 SEHNR, CDR2 FQNEAQ (reference sequence). CDR3 length: 18 residues. This chain's CDR3 is CASSLRPLAGGRDNEQFF. The CDR3 DNA reads as TGTGCCAGCAGCTTACGGCCGTTAGCGGGAGGAAGAGACAATGAGCAGTTCTTC.

The chain joins TRBV10-1 to TRBJ1-5; D is undetermined. Germline V gives CDR1 WNHNN, CDR2 SYGVQD (reference sequence). This CDR3 is built from 16 residues. V lost 6 bases to trimming and J lost 2 bases, with 17 bases between them. CDR3 DNA sequence: TGCGCCAGCAGCCCCCCCCGTGCCGGGTGCAATCAGCCCCAGCATTTT. It translates to CASSPPRAGCNQPQHF.

The genes are TRBV18 and TRBJ2-1, with D possibly TRBD1 on 6 matching bases. Looked up from germline, CDR1 is KGHSH and CDR2 is LQKENI. With 8 bases removed from V and 2 bases from J, the gap between germline ends came to 13 bases. CDR3 length: 14 amino acids. In DNA form, the CDR3 reads TGTGCCAGCGCCATACAGGGTACCTACAATGAGCAGTTCTTC. Amino acid sequence: CASAIQGTYNEQFF.

The chain carries TRBV7-7 and TRBJ2-2; maybe TRBD1 (6 bases). The CDR3 has 14 amino acids. Germline-derived CDR1 and CDR2 are SSHAT and FNYEAQ (reference sequence). Trimming took 6 bases from V and 1 from J, leaving 9 bases between them. The CDR3 region is CASSSDRNTGELFF. In nucleotides, the CDR3 is TGTGCCAGCAGTTCGGACAGGAACACCGGGGAGCTGTTTTTT.

The chain recombines TRBV5-1 with TRBJ2-3; TRBD2 matches at 9 bases. CDR3 length: 16 amino acids. Germline assignment: CDR1 SGHRS and CDR2 YFSETQ. V dropped 0 bases and J dropped 8; count of bases not matched to a gene: 10. Here the CDR3 reads CASSLEGAGGGGTQYF. CDR3 DNA: TGCGCCAGCAGCTTGGAAGGTGCGGGAGGGGGCGGTACGCAGTATTTT.